The 27 T cell receptor beta chains below all came from one sample that was sequenced in a study of tumor-infiltrating lymphocytes in primary liver carcinoma. A constant-region primer served to make TCR beta cDNA from approximately 490 ng total RNA. Libraries of TCR beta came from three nested multiplex PCR rounds with slightly modified ARM-PCR. Two initial PCR rounds of about 10 cycles each paired TRBV1-TRBV30 forward primers with a C-beta reverse primer. TCRdb reprocessed the multiplex PCR reads via MiXCR and lists one record per CDR3 protein. There are around 88,000 distinct CDR3 sequences in the sample; around 68% occur only once, and roughly 27% lies in the top ten. For each extraction, RNA and DNA were obtained together from about 20-30 mg of unsorted bulk tissue. Source material: tumor-adjacent normal liver tissue. The source is a man aged 40-50 years with primary liver carcinoma and hepatitis B virus infection.

This clonotype came up once. A junction end diverges from the germline sequence, so it may reflect a read error. The genes are TRBV13 and TRBJ2-7; TRBD1 is a possible D gene (6 bases). Germline CDR1 is PRHDT and CDR2 is FYEKMQ (reference sequence). The CDR3 consists of 17 residues. CDR3 nucleotide sequence: TGTGCCAGCTGCTTACCTCCCGGGCAGGGGCACTCCTACGAGCAGTACTTC. Protein: CASCLPPGQGHSYEQYF.

On this clonotype itself: A junction end diverges from the germline sequence, so it may reflect a read error. The chain employs TRBV12-3 or TRBV12-4 and TRBJ1-2; D unresolved. CDR3 size: 12 residues. The CDR3 nucleotides read TGTGCCAGCGGCTGGGCAGGAGATGGTTACACCTTC. Its translation is CASGWAGDGYTF.

The chain has TRBV11-1 and TRBJ2-7, with D perhaps matching TRBD1 (5 bases). V was pared by 5 bases and J by 1 base, with 9 bases between. The CDR3 contains 13 residues. The germline CDR1 and CDR2 sequences are SGHAT and FQDESV (reference sequence). The chain's CDR3 is CASSPQGSYEQYF. For the CDR3, the DNA is TGTGCCAGCAGCCCCCAGGGTTCCTACGAGCAGTACTTC.

The chain couples TRBV11-2 to TRBJ2-3; D not certain. The ends were cut back, 5 bases at V and 4 bases at J, with 13 bases in the middle. The CDR3 loop spans 14 amino acids. Germline-derived CDR1 and CDR2 are SGHAT and FQNNGV. The CDR3 DNA is TGTGCCAGCAGCCCCCCGGGCCGGGCAGATACGCAGTATTTT. It is translated as CASSPPGRADTQYF.

With respect to this clonotype: This clone may be a read error of a much larger clone one base away. This chain joins TRBV6-5 and TRBJ1-5; 12 positions agree with TRBD1. The germline V gene has CDR1 MNHEY and CDR2 SVGAGI. The CDR3 runs 15 residues. The CDR3 loop reads CASRGQGASNQAQHF. The DNA of the CDR3 is TGTGCCAGCAGGGGACAGGGGGCGAGCAATCAGGCCCAGCATTTT.

On this clonotype: This may arise from a read error, as a much more abundant clone is one base away. This CDR3 reads CAWTWDRTNTVAFF. CDR3 DNA sequence: TGTGCCTGGACCTGGGACCGAACGAACACTGTAGCTTTCTTT. The chain recombines TRBV30 with TRBJ1-1, with a tentative D call TRBD1 (5 bases). The CDR3 has 14 residues. Per the germline V gene, CDR1 is GTSNPN and CDR2 is SVGIG (reference sequence).

There are many counts of this clonotype. This chain connects TRBV6-5 to TRBJ2-7, with TRBD2 matching over 8 bases. CDR1 is MNHEY and CDR2 is SVGAGI in the germline V gene. The V segment lost 4 bases and the J segment 6 bases; nucleotides outside the gene matches: 8. This CDR3 has 14 residues. The CDR3 sequence: CASSLGGRPSEQYF. DNA for the CDR3: TGTGCCAGCAGTTTGGGCGGGAGGCCGAGCGAGCAGTACTTC.

This clonotype was found many times. The chain recombines TRBV10-3 with TRBJ2-3; 10 bases fit TRBD2. This CDR3 spans 19 amino acids. Germline assignment: CDR1 ENHRY and CDR2 SYGVKD. V trimming: 3 bases; J trimming: 1 base; junction bases outside the gene matches: 13. CDR3 nucleotides: TGTGCCATCAGTGAAGGAGGAGCGGGAGGGCAACGGGGCACAGATACGCAGTATTTT. Residues: CAISEGGAGGQRGTDTQYF.

This clonotype appeared once. Lacking the conserved final phenylalanine or tryptophan, this CDR3 likely reflects a read error. The chain is built from TRBV4-1 and TRBJ2-7; 8 bases line up with TRBD1. This CDR3 is built from 14 residues. Germline assignment: CDR1 MGHRA and CDR2 YSYEKL. CDR3 DNA sequence: TGTGCCAGCAGCCTCTACGGACAGGGCCACGAGCAGTACTCC. Translated, it gives CASSLYGQGHEQYS.

J is TRBJ2-3 and V is TRBV7-8; D gene unclear. The CDR3 has 14 amino acids. CDR1 and CDR2 (germline): SGHVS, FQNEAQ. The CDR3 coding sequence is TGTGTCACCGAAGTTGGACCAGGCACAGATACGCAGTATTTT. As protein: CVTEVGPGTDTQYF.

V is TRBV6-6 and J is TRBJ2-7; D is possibly TRBD2 (5 bases). This CDR3 is 14 amino acids long. The V end was cut by 5 bases, the J end by 3 bases, with 14 bases between. Germline V gives CDR1 MNHNY, CDR2 SVGAGI (reference sequence). The CDR3 DNA sequence: TGTGCCAGCAGTGATGCCCCGAGGGTCTACGAGCAGTACTTC. It yields the protein CASSDAPRVYEQYF.

This clonotype was observed a handful of times. A much bigger clone sits one base away, suggesting this may be a read error. The chain couples TRBV29-1 to TRBJ2-5; 7 nucleotides line up with TRBD1. Trimming took 6 bases from V and 5 from J; bases not matched to a gene: 9. CDR3 size: 13 residues. Germline lookup yields CDR1 SQVTM and CDR2 ANQGSEA. The CDR3 bases are TGCAGCGTCCCCACAGGGGAAACGGAGACCCAGTACTTC. Protein sequence: CSVPTGETETQYF.

This clonotype was counted once. This chain connects TRBV6-1 to TRBJ2-3; 9 nucleotides agree with TRBD1. The CDR3 has 14 residues. CDR1 MNHNS and CDR2 SASEGT come from the germline V gene. After removal of 6 bases from V and 4 bases from J, the junction contained 5 bases not matched to a gene. The CDR3 here is CASRVTGGPDTQYF. The DNA of the CDR3 is TGTGCCAGCAGAGTGACAGGGGGTCCAGATACGCAGTATTTT.

A note on this clonotype: Given a much more abundant clone one base away, this may be a read error. This chain links TRBV10-1 with TRBJ1-1, with a tentative D call TRBD1 (5 bases). CDR3 size: 12 residues. Trimming removed 10 bases from V and 4 bases from J, with 13 bases in between. Germline lookup yields CDR1 WNHNN and CDR2 SYGVQD (reference sequence). The CDR3 DNA reads as TGCGCCAACAGAGGAGGGGCCACTGAAGCTTTCTTT. As protein: CANRGGATEAFF.

The chain carries TRBV4-1 and TRBJ1-5, with unresolved D. Trimming left V 0 bases short and J 0 bases short, with 9 bases between. Looked up from germline, CDR1 is MGHRA and CDR2 is YSYEKL. This CDR3 spans 16 amino acids. The CDR3 loop reads CASSQEEGDSNQPQHF. In DNA, the CDR3 is TGCGCCAGCAGCCAAGAAGAGGGCGATAGCAATCAGCCCCAGCATTTT.

In the case of this clonotype: A read error is likely, as this CDR3 ends without the conserved phenylalanine or tryptophan. This chain links TRBV11-2 with TRBJ2-7, with unresolved D. This CDR3 spans 14 amino acids. In germline, CDR1 is SGHAT, CDR2 FQNNGV. Trimming removed 2 bases from V and 2 bases from J, with 10 bases in between. This CDR3 is CASSLTGTAYEQYL. CDR3 in DNA: TGTGCCAGCAGCTTAACTGGTACTGCCTACGAGCAGTACCTC.

This clonotype turned up a few times. This sequence may be a read error, since a much larger clone differs from it by one base. The V call is TRBV6-5, the J call TRBJ1-2; D uncertain. There are 15 residues in the CDR3. Germline values: CDR1 MNHEY, CDR2 SVGAGI. V was cut by 0 bases and J by 8 bases, with 16 bases left in between. The CDR3 spells CASSYSSRVRSGYTF. CDR3 in DNA: TGTGCCAGCAGTTACTCGAGTCGGGTTCGGTCAGGCTACACCTTC.

The chain joins TRBV11-1 to TRBJ1-5, with TRBD1 as a possible D gene (6 bases). V was trimmed by 5 bases and J by 5 bases, leaving 13 bases between them. Germline V gives CDR1 SGHAT, CDR2 FQDESV (reference sequence). The CDR3 contains 14 residues. The chain's CDR3 is CASSKTGTDQPQHF. DNA for the CDR3: TGTGCCAGCAGCAAGACAGGTACGGATCAGCCCCAGCATTTT.

As to this clonotype: A read error may account for a junction end that differs from germline. The V gene is TRBV11-2, the J gene TRBJ2-2; a weak D match, TRBD2 (6 bases). The germline V gene has CDR1 SGHAT and CDR2 FQNNGV. This CDR3 comprises 15 residues. DNA for the CDR3: TGTACCAGCAGCTCCCAGGGTGTTGACACCGGGGGGCTGTTTTTT. It yields the protein CTSSSQGVDTGGLFF.

About this clonotype itself: A junction end diverges from the germline sequence, so it may reflect a read error. V usage is TRBV28 and J usage is TRBJ1-1; TRBD1 matches 9 bases. Germline V gives CDR1 MDHEN, CDR2 SYDVKM. CDR3 length: 14 residues. The CDR3 bases are TGTGTCAGCAGTTTGGGGGGACAGGGCACTGAAGCTTTCTTT. Translation gives CVSSLGGQGTEAFF.

This clonotype was seen repeatedly, ten times or more. The chain joins TRBV5-6 to TRBJ2-4; 9 bases are a match to TRBD2. The CDR3 totals 15 residues. The junction had 4 bases not matched to a gene; V was cut back by 0 bases and J by 6 bases. The germline V gene has CDR1 SGHDT and CDR2 YYEEEE. CDR3: CASSLEAGGTNIQYF. CDR3 DNA: TGTGCCAGCAGCTTGGAAGCGGGGGGCACAAACATTCAGTACTTC.

The genes are TRBV29-1 and TRBJ1-1, with a possible D match to TRBD1 (5 bases). With 6 bases removed from V and 14 bases from J, the gap between germline ends came to 22 bases. The CDR3 sequence is 12 residues long. Germline assignment: CDR1 SQVTM and CDR2 ANQGSEA. The CDR3 spells CSVRGSDPGAFF. The CDR3 nucleotides are TGCAGCGTCCGGGGCTCCGACCCTGGAGCCTTCTTT.

Notes on this clonotype: The junction and the germline gene differ at one end; a read error may be behind it. The chain recombines TRBV6-6 with TRBJ1-2; a possible D gene is TRBD1 (5 bases). This CDR3 region has 16 residues. Germline V gene sequence: CDR1 MNHNY, CDR2 SVGAGI (reference sequence). The CDR3 DNA is TGTGCCAGCAGATACTCGGCATGGGGCGATAACTATGGCTACACCTTC. It is translated as CASRYSAWGDNYGYTF.

As for this clonotype: This may be a read error: a much more frequent sequence differs by one nucleotide. This chain uses TRBV30 with TRBJ1-1; D uncertain. Germline CDR1 is GTSNPN and CDR2 is SVGIG (reference sequence). V lost 4 bases, J lost 3 bases, and 12 bases lay in between. The CDR3 spans 13 residues. CDR3 sequence (DNA): TGTGCCTGGACTGAGAAGGGTGACACTGAAGCTTTCTTT. Translation: CAWTEKGDTEAFF.

This clonotype was seen repeatedly, ten times or more. The chain carries TRBV5-1 and TRBJ2-1; 9 bases fit TRBD2. This CDR3 has 14 residues. The germline V gene has CDR1 SGHRS and CDR2 YFSETQ. With V trimmed by 0 bases and J by 6 bases, 1 base remained unmatched. In nucleotides, the CDR3 is TGCGCCAGCAGCTTGGAACTAGCGGGCAATGAGCAGTTCTTC. Translated, it gives CASSLELAGNEQFF.

Comment on this clonotype: A junction end diverges from the germline sequence, so it may reflect a read error. The chain joins TRBV29-1 to TRBJ2-1, with 7 bases identical to TRBD2. CDR3 length equals 13 residues. The germline V gene has CDR1 SQVTM and CDR2 ANQGSEA. The CDR3 loop is CSDLVGGSGEQFF. CDR3 DNA: TGTAGCGACTTGGTGGGGGGGAGCGGTGAGCAGTTCTTC.

This clonotype was counted many times. This chain uses TRBV5-6 with TRBJ1-2; 8 bases match TRBD1. With 3 bases clipped from V and 3 bases from J, the junction kept 1 base outside the gene matches. This CDR3 is 13 amino acids long. Germline CDR1 SGHDT, CDR2 YYEEEE. This chain's CDR3 is CASSSRGHYGYTF. The CDR3 region has the DNA TGTGCCAGCAGCTCCAGGGGGCACTATGGCTACACCTTC.